This T cell receptor beta chain came from a study of T cells after yellow fever vaccination (dated by TCRdb to between 2018 and 2020). Background for the entire study: The SMART-Seq v4 Ultra Low Input RNA kit was used to prepare libraries from fractions with low cell numbers. To follow T-cell clones before and after primary and booster YFV17D yellow fever vaccination, bulk TCR alpha and beta repertoires were sequenced over time. The cohort comprised two healthy male donors, one aged 18 to 30 and one aged 30 to 40 years. Bulk PBMC replicates and cell subsets were isolated from blood drawn at multiple timepoints before and after both primary and secondary immunization.

TCR cDNA was synthesized by 5'RACE template switching, through which a universal primer site and unique molecular identifiers were introduced. Priming for cDNA synthesis came from both the TCR alpha and TCR beta constant segments. Library amplification used two PCR steps, and the second PCR step added sample barcodes and sequencing adapters. Sequencing of the libraries was done on either Illumina HiSeq 2500 (2x100 bp) or NovaSeq (2x150 bp). On the study's bioinformatics: Reads were demultiplexed and collapsed into UMI consensus sequences with MIGEC, and V(D)J alignment was performed with MiXCR. Clonotypes responding to the vaccine were identified with edgeR on replicate PBMC samples, with the criteria of FDR below 0.01 and a log2 fold change above 5 up to day 15. Each bulk clonotype was labeled CD4 or CD8 based on which sequenced repertoire, CD4 or CD8, contained the clonotype at higher abundance. TCRdb trimmed the raw reads at Q25, called clones with MiXCR and kept productive beta chains. Rows are unified per CDR3 protein, each entry keeping the most common DNA and genes. These V and J calls derive from TCRdb rather than the authors' analysis. This sample is represented by over 110,000 distinct CDR3 sequences; 7.7% of them were singletons. Jointly, the top ten make up around 0.73% of the sample.

Interpreted using the paper, the treatment or condition label stands for: live attenuated yellow fever vaccine strain. A standard Ficoll-Paque protocol was used to isolate PBMCs from peripheral blood. Dynabeads CD4 and CD8 positive selection kits were used to isolate CD4 and CD8 T-cell fractions. TriZol was used to extract RNA from bulk PBMCs, CD4 and CD8 fractions, and dextramer-positive and dextramer-negative fractions. The paper as a whole reports these results and caveats: Computational filtering was needed because FACS-sorted repertoires could contain abundant contaminating clonotypes from the bulk population. After the booster, most of the clones that had expanded following primary vaccination were detected again (96% of CD4 and around 87% of CD8), which suggests that memory was broadly maintained. The secondary T-cell response was weaker than the primary response but faster, peaking on day 5 instead of day 15. A small share of clonotypes occurred in both CD4 and CD8 compartments, likely arising from convergent recombination. Because only a couple of donors were included in the study, the extent to which the findings can be generalized is limited.

V was cut back by 0 bases and J by 2 bases, leaving a gap of 10 bases between them. Looking up the germline V gene yields CDR1 KGHSH and CDR2 LQKENI. Inclusive of the bounding cysteine and phenylalanine, the CDR3 is 15 residues long. Kept here is only the CDR3 DNA, which spans 45 bases and is read in frame from base 1. This clonotype was detected many times. The specificity of this receptor is unknown. The sample holds no much larger clone one base away, and base qualities are not on file. The source was CD4+ T cells sorted from PBMCs, collected 5 days after the yellow fever booster vaccination. The clonotype originates from a man younger than 45 who received the YFV17D yellow fever vaccine. The chain couples TRBV18 to TRBJ2-5; tentative D gene TRBD1, with 6 bases matching. The DNA sequence is TGTGCCAGCTCACCACCCAACAGGGTTCAAGAGACCCAGTACTTC. Translated, this is CASSPPNRVQETQYF. The full variable domain, completed from the reference TRBV18 and TRBJ2-5 proteins outside the CDR3, reads NAGVMQNPRHLVRRRGQEARLRCSPMKGHSHVYWYRQLPEEGLKFMVYLQKENIIDESGMPKERFSAEFPKEGPSILRIQQVVRGDSAAYFCASSPPNRVQETQYFGPGTRLLVL.